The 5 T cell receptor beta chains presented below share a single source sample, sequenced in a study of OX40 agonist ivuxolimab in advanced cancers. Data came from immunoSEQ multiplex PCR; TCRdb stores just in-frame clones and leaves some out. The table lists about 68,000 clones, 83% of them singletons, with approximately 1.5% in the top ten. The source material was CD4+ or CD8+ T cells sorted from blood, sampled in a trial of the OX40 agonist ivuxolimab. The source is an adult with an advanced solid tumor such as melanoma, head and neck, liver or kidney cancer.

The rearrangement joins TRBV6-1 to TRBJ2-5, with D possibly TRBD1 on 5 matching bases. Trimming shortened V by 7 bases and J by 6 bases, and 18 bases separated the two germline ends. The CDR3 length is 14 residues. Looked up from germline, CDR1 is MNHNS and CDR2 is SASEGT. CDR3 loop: CASTKAQGLQTQYF. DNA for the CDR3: TGTGCCAGCACGAAAGCCCAGGGTTTACAGACCCAGTACTTC.

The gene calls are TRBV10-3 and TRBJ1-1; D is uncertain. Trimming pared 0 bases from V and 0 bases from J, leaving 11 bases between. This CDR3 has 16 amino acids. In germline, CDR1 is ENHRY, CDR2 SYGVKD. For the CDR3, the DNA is TGTGCCATCAGTGAGTCTGTGGCAGGCGTGAACACTGAAGCTTTCTTT. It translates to CAISESVAGVNTEAFF.

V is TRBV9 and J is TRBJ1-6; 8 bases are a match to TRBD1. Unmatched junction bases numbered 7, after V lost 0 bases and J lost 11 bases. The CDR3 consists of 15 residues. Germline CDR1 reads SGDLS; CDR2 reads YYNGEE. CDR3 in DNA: TGTGCCAGCAGCGTAGCTCCGATGACAGGGGCACCCCTCCACTTT. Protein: CASSVAPMTGAPLHF.

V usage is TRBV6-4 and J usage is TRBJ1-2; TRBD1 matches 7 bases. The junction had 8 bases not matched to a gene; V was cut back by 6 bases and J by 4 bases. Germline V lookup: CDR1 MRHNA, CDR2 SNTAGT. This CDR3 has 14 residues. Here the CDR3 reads CASRDLGTAYGYTF. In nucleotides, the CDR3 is TGTGCCAGCAGGGACCTCGGGACAGCCTATGGCTACACCTTC.

CDR3 in DNA: TGCGCCAGCAGCTTGTCAGTGGGACCGAATCACGAGCAGTACTTC. Protein sequence: CASSLSVGPNHEQYF. The chain has TRBV5-1 and TRBJ2-7, with D possibly being TRBD1 or TRBD2 (5 bases each). The CDR3 is 15 residues long. Germline CDR1 reads SGHRS; CDR2 reads YFSETQ. The V and J ends lost 1 base and 5 bases respectively, with 16 bases between them.